Below, 10 T cell receptor beta chains from the same sample are listed, as sequenced in a study of T-cell memory formation after mild COVID-19. TCRdb reprocessed the 5' RACE reads via MiXCR and lists one record per CDR3 protein. The sample lists under 250,000 distinct CDR3 sequences, roughly 30% occurring once. Sequenced input: PBMCs or a T cell subset sorted from them (not recorded which). All receptors derive from an adult woman who had mild COVID-19 (a few samples of this study predate the infection). Cell type and time point are not known.

This chain connects TRBV10-3 to TRBJ1-2; the D is unclear. With 4 bases removed from V and 2 bases from J, the gap between germline ends came to 8 bases. The germline V gene encodes CDR1 ENHRY and CDR2 SYGVKD. The CDR3 length is 13 residues. CDR3 sequence: CAISGSGNYGYTF. The CDR3 nucleotides are TGTGCCATCAGTGGGTCGGGGAACTATGGCTACACCTTC.

J is TRBJ1-5 and V is TRBV20-1, with D unresolved. Trimming removed 4 bases from V and 5 bases from J, with 27 bases in between. Germline V gene data show CDR1 as DFQATT and CDR2 as SNEGSKA (reference sequence). The CDR3 is made up of 18 amino acids. This CDR3 is CSAMGPRQATVGDQPQHF. In nucleotides, the CDR3 is TGCAGTGCTATGGGCCCGCGGCAGGCCACCGTCGGGGATCAGCCCCAGCATTTT.

The CDR3 DNA follows: TGTGCCAGCAGTTACTGGAACCTAGCGGGAGATGCATTGGGCGAGCAGTACTTC. Protein: CASSYWNLAGDALGEQYF. The chain carries TRBV6-5 and TRBJ2-7, with 10 bases matching TRBD2. Germline CDR1 is MNHEY and CDR2 is SVGAGI. Trimming took 1 base from V and 6 from J; bases not matched to a gene: 15. CDR3 length: 18 residues.

V gene TRBV14 combines with J gene TRBJ2-1; TRBD2 agrees at 7 bases. Germline V CDR1 and CDR2: SGHDN, FVKESK. CDR3 size: 16 residues. V lost 2 bases, J lost 0 bases, and 4 bases stayed unmatched. CDR3 coding DNA: TGTGCCAGCAGCCAAACAGCGGGGAGCTCCTACAATGAGCAGTTCTTC. Its translation: CASSQTAGSSYNEQFF.

With respect to this clonotype: At one of its ends the junction is not consistent with the germline gene, which may arise from a read error. The CDR3 DNA sequence: TGCGCCAGCAGCCAAGATCTCGGATTAACTTCCTTCGAGCAGTACTTC. This translates into CASSQDLGLTSFEQYF. This rearrangement joins TRBV4-3 to TRBJ2-7; D is ambiguous. There are 16 residues in the CDR3. Per germline, CDR1 LGHNA and CDR2 YSLEER.

This clonotype has a handful of counts. The chain joins TRBV12-3 or TRBV12-4 to TRBJ2-3, with TRBD2 identical over 8 bases. This CDR3 has 12 residues. J gave up 12 bases and V 5 bases, and 7 bases lay outside the gene matches. The CDR3 DNA is TGTGCCAGCAGTGTTGCGGGAGGTCCTCAGTATTTT. It specifies CASSVAGGPQYF.

V gene TRBV29-1 combines with J gene TRBJ2-2, with a weak D call TRBD2 (6 bases). The germline V gene has CDR1 SQVTM and CDR2 ANQGSEA. This CDR3 spans 14 amino acids. Between the trimmed V and J ends, which lost 3 bases and 0 bases, there was a span of 8 bases. CDR3 residues: CSVDGGTNTGELFF. The CDR3 DNA sequence: TGCAGCGTTGACGGCGGGACGAACACCGGGGAGCTGTTTTTT.

The V and J genes are TRBV25-1 and TRBJ2-7; D possibly matches TRBD1 or TRBD2 (5 bases each). V shed 4 bases and J shed 4 bases, with 14 bases lying between them. The CDR3 has 14 amino acids. The germline V gene has CDR1 MGHDK and CDR2 SYGVNS. The CDR3, as DNA: TGTGCCAGCAGTGCGACCGGGGCCATATACGAGCAGTACTTC. Protein: CASSATGAIYEQYF.

The chain has TRBV18 and TRBJ1-4; unclear D gene. Germline V gene data show CDR1 as KGHSH and CDR2 as LQKENI. Trimming left V 0 bases short and J 0 bases short, with 5 bases between. The CDR3 loop spans 15 amino acids. The CDR3 nucleotides are TGTGCCAGCTCACCACCGGCAGCAACTAATGAAAAACTGTTTTTT. It translates to CASSPPAATNEKLFF.

The chain joins TRBV24-1 to TRBJ2-5; the D gene is possibly TRBD2 (6 bases). CDR3 size: 15 residues. The V gene's germline CDR1 is KGHDR and CDR2 SFDVKD. With 1 base removed from V and 4 bases from J, the gap between germline ends came to 12 bases. The DNA of the CDR3 is TGTGCCACCAGTGATTTAATAGGGAGGCGAGAGACCCAGTACTTC. Translating gives CATSDLIGRRETQYF.